Following are 11 T cell receptor beta chains from one sample sequenced in a study of T cells in women clearing cervical HPV infection. Method: immunoSEQ multiplex PCR; TCRdb's copy keeps in-frame clones and lacks some. The sample yields approximately 12,000 clones, of which the top ten take up approximately 20%. Sequenced sample: blood buffy coat. These receptors originate from a woman aged 18-70 years with a cervical HPV16 infection that either progressed to CIN3+ or cleared (not recorded which).

In regard to this clone: The sequence runs out 3 residues before the end of the CDR3; the remainder is reconstructed from the germline J gene. This chain links TRBV7-2 with TRBJ1-2; D not certain. Germline CDR1 is SGHTA and CDR2 is FQGNSA. This CDR3 is built from 14 residues. CDR3 bases read: TGTGCCAGCAGCTTATATCTAGTCGGGTACGAC. Translated, it gives CASSLYLVGYD. From start to end, the CDR3 is CASSLYLVGYDYTF.

A word on this clone: The sequence runs out 3 residues before the end of the CDR3; the remainder is reconstructed from the germline J gene. The rearrangement uses TRBV6-4 and TRBJ2-3; the match to TRBD2 covers 9 bases. Germline values: CDR1 MRHNA, CDR2 SNTAGT. The CDR3 length is 15 residues. V was pared by 3 bases and J by 2 bases, with 3 bases of the junction left unmatched. The CDR3 bases that were read are TGTGCCAGCAGTGAGGGCGGGGGGGACACAGATACG. Translation: CASSEGGGDTDT. The whole CDR3 sequence reads CASSEGGGDTDTQYF.

With regard to this clone: The CDR3 end falls 3 residues outside the read, so it is completed with the germline J gene. V and J are TRBV10-1 and TRBJ2-2; the D gene is possibly TRBD2 (5 bases). V was clipped by 3 bases and J by 7 bases, with 12 bases between them. Germline CDR1 and CDR2: WNHNN and SYGVQD (reference sequence). This CDR3 is 14 amino acids long. The covered CDR3 bases are TGCGCCAGCAGTGAAATCGGGGTAGTCGGGGAG. As protein: CASSEIGVVGE. In full, the CDR3 reads CASSEIGVVGELFF.

As for this clone: Coverage ceases 3 residues before the CDR3 finishes, and the germline J gene fills in the end. This chain uses TRBV12-3 or TRBV12-4 with TRBJ2-3; TRBD1 matches 9 bases. J lost 2 bases, V lost 6 bases, and 6 bases had no gene match. The CDR3 extends over 15 amino acids. This CDR3 reads CASRLGDRDTDTQYF. CDR3 DNA, as far as it was read: TGTGCCAGCAGGTTGGGGGACAGGGACACAGATACG.

As to this clone: The sequenced fragment ends 3 residues before the CDR3 boundary, so the rest is inferred from the germline J gene. The gene calls are TRBV7-9 and TRBJ2-7; 8 bases align to TRBD1. The CDR3 is 15 residues long. The junction had 10 bases not matched to a gene; V was cut back by 5 bases and J by 4 bases. Germline CDR1 reads SEHNR; CDR2 reads FQNEAQ (reference sequence). The chain's CDR3 is CASSAPDRGRYEQYF. Partial CDR3 DNA: TGTGCCAGCAGCGCGCCCGACAGGGGTCGGTACGAG.

Turning to this clone: The sequence runs out 3 residues before the end of the CDR3; the remainder is reconstructed from the germline J gene. The chain joins TRBV28 to TRBJ1-5, with a possible D match to TRBD1 (6 bases). V shed 10 bases and J shed 7 bases, with 14 bases lying between them. Germline CDR1 MDHEN, CDR2 SYDVKM. This CDR3 comprises 12 residues. Here the CDR3 reads CAITQGGQPQHF. The DNA read from the CDR3 is TGTGCCATCACACAGGGTGGGCAGCCC.

Concerning this clone: The read finishes 3 residues shy of the CDR3 end, and the germline J gene is used to complete it. The chain uses TRBV5-6 and TRBJ1-2; D uncertain. This CDR3 is 12 amino acids long. Per germline, CDR1 SGHDT and CDR2 YYEEEE. This CDR3 is CASSPYIGGYTF. Partial CDR3 DNA: TGTGCCAGCAGCCCGTATATAGGGGGC.

For this clone: Read sequence stops 3 residues before the CDR3 end, and the germline J gene provides the missing end. The chain employs TRBV5-6 and TRBJ1-2; TRBD1 aligns across 8 bases. Germline-derived CDR1 and CDR2 are SGHDT and YYEEEE. V lost 4 bases and J lost 4; bases outside the gene matches: 6. This CDR3 region has 14 residues. The sequenced CDR3 bases are TGTGCCAGCAGCACTGACAGGGGAGCCTATGGC. Translation: CASSTDRGAYG. The whole CDR3 region reads CASSTDRGAYGYTF.

Remarks on this clone: The sequence runs out 3 residues before the end of the CDR3; the remainder is reconstructed from the germline J gene. The chain employs TRBV5-1 and TRBJ2-1, with TRBD1 as a possible D gene (6 bases). Germline V gene sequence: CDR1 SGHRS, CDR2 YFSETQ. The length of the CDR3 is 15 residues. The V end lost 1 base, the J end lost 2 bases, and 10 bases lay between the germline ends. CDR3 amino acids: CASSLIQGPYNEQFF. CDR3 DNA (partial): TGCGCCAGCAGCTTGATACAGGGACCCTACAATGAG.

This clone is identified as medium-sized from frequency. Read coverage stops 3 residues before the CDR3 terminus; the germline J gene supplies the remainder. The rearrangement uses TRBV20-1 and TRBJ2-3; D might be TRBD2 (6 bases). Trimming took off 0 bases at V and 2 bases at J, with 12 bases between the two ends. Germline V CDR1 and CDR2: DFQATT, SNEGSKA (reference sequence). The CDR3 spans 15 residues. The CDR3 DNA, read in part, is TGCAGTGCTAGAGATGTTCGGGGGACCACAGATACG. The encoded protein is CSARDVRGTTDT. The CDR3, in full, reads CSARDVRGTTDTQYF.

This clone shows up as medium-sized by frequency. The read stops 3 residues short of the end of the CDR3; the missing end is completed from the germline J gene. V is TRBV2 and J is TRBJ1-2; D not certain. CDR3 length equals 11 residues. Between the trimmed V and J ends, which lost 6 bases and 7 bases, there was a span of 9 bases. Germline V lookup: CDR1 SNHLY, CDR2 FYNNEI. CDR3 residues: CASRPTAGYTF. CDR3 bases read: TGTGCCAGCAGGCCAACAGCTGGC.